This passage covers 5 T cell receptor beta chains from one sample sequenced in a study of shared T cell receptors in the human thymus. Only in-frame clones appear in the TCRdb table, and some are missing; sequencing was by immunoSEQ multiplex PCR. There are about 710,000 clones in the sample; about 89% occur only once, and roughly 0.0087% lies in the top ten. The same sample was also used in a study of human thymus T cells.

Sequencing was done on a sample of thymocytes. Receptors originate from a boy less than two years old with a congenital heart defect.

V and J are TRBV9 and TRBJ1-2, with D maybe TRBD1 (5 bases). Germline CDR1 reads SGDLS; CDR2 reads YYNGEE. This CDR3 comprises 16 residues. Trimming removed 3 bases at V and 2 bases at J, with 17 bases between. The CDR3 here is CASSAELGHFNYGYTF. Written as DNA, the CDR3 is TGTGCCAGCAGCGCGGAACTCGGACACTTCAACTATGGCTACACCTTC.

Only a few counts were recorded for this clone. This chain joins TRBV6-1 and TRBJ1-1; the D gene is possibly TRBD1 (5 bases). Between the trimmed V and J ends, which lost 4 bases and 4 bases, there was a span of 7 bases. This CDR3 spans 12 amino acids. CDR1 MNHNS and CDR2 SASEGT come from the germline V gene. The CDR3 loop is CASSGGGTEAFF. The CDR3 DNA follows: TGTGCCAGCAGTGGGGGGGGCACTGAAGCTTTCTTT.

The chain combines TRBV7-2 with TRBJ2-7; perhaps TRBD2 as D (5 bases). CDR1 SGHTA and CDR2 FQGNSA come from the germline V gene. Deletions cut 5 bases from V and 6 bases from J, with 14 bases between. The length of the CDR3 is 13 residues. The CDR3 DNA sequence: TGTGCCAGCAGCCCGCTCTGGAGGTCCGAGCAGTACTTC. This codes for CASSPLWRSEQYF.

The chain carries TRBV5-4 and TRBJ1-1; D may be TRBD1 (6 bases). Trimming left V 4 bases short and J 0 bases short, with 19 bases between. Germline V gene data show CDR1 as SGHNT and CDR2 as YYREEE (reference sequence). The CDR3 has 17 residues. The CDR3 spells CASSPRGGGEMNTEAFF. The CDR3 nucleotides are TGTGCCAGCAGCCCGCGAGGGGGAGGGGAAATGAACACTGAAGCTTTCTTT.

The CDR3 protein is CASSPGGANIEAFF. The CDR3, as DNA: TGTGCCAGCAGCCCCGGGGGGGCGAATATTGAGGCTTTCTTT. The V gene is TRBV5-6, the J gene TRBJ1-1; weak D call: TRBD1 (6 bases). This CDR3 has 14 amino acids. The V gene lost 4 bases and the J gene lost 11 bases, with 21 bases spanning the gap. CDR1 is SGHDT and CDR2 is YYEEEE in the germline V gene.